This TCR beta chain comes out of a study of Ad26.COV2.S vaccination and SARS-CoV-2 variants. Study information: Doses of Ad26.COV2.S were injected into muscle once or twice, 56 days apart.

The protocol was immunoSEQ multiplex PCR, while the TCRdb copy is restricted to in-frame clones and leaves out a portion. The sample contains about 350,000 clones, roughly 84% of which appear only once. Findings and limits, study-wide: While placebo recipients had lower spike-specific TCR breadth, vaccine recipients had more. There was reportedly substantial breadth in spike-specific CD8+ and CD4+ T cell responses after vaccination.

Only a few counts were recorded for this clone. Its cognate antigen is unknown. Treatment here: roughly 18 received Ad26.COV2.S at low or high dose, single or two shots; roughly five received placebo; per-sample allocation not given. At day 63 after the first vaccine or placebo injection, samples were drawn. The origin of this receptor is a person between 18 and 65 years old who received the Ad26.COV2.S COVID-19 vaccine or a placebo. The sample was peripheral blood, taken in a trial of Ad26.COV2.S vaccine versus placebo.

The CDR3 region has the DNA TGTGCCAGCAGCCCAAGGTCTGGGGGGAATGAGCAGTTCTTC. This translates into CASSPRSGGNEQFF. The chain combines TRBV11-3 with TRBJ2-1; tentative D call: TRBD2 (6 bases). CDR1 is SGHNT, CDR2 YENEEA, per germline. The length of the CDR3 is 14 residues. The V end was cut by 5 bases, the J end by 7 bases, with 15 bases between. Based on the CDR3 plus reference TRBV11-3 and TRBJ2-1, the full variable domain is EAGVVQSPRYKIIEKKQPVAFWCNPISGHNTLYWYLQNLGQGPELLIRYENEEAVDDSQLPKDRFSAERLKGVDSTLKIQPAELGDSAVYLCASSPRSGGNEQFFGPGTRLTVL.